These 25 T cell receptor beta chains were sequenced from one sample in a study of blood T cells in healthy people across ages. A second PCR, run for about 6 to 11 cycles, used a sample-barcoded 5' primer plus a J-beta primer mix. TCRdb re-called the 5' RACE reads through MiXCR, storing one row per CDR3 protein. The sample includes about 1,600,000 distinct CDR3 sequences, about 40% of them seen just once. Sample: blood. The origin of the receptors is a woman between 18 and 29 years old in good health.

For this clonotype: A read error may explain this, as a much larger clone is one base away. The chain carries TRBV29-1 and TRBJ2-3; 9 nucleotides agree with TRBD2. The CDR3 has 14 residues. In germline, CDR1 is SQVTM, CDR2 ANQGSEA. CDR3 DNA: TGCAGCGTGGGAGCGGGGGGCTACACAGCTACGCAGTATTTT. Translation gives CSVGAGGYTATQYF.

V usage is TRBV20-1 and J usage is TRBJ2-5; perhaps TRBD2 as D (5 bases). The DNA matches TRBJ2-7 better at its end, which makes the J call doubtful. The CDR3 runs 15 residues. Germline-derived CDR1 and CDR2 are DFQATT and SNEGSKA (reference sequence). This chain's CDR3 is CSARDPARVEDEQYF. In nucleotides, the CDR3 is TGCAGTGCTAGAGACCCGGCGCGGGTGGAGGACGAGCAGTACTTC.

The chain joins TRBV3-1 to TRBJ2-1, with D possibly being TRBD1 (6 bases). V gave up 2 bases and J gave up 7 bases, with 18 bases separating them. The CDR3 runs to 16 residues. Germline V lookup: CDR1 LGHDT, CDR2 YNNKEL (reference sequence). The CDR3 nucleotides are TGTGCCAGCAGCCAACAGGGGAAGCTCGGGTGGAATGAGCAGTTCTTC. Translated: CASSQQGKLGWNEQFF.

The V gene is TRBV2, the J gene TRBJ2-1, with 7 bases identical to TRBD2. Per the germline V gene, CDR1 is SNHLY and CDR2 is FYNNEI. The CDR3 runs to 15 residues. V dropped 8 bases and J dropped 9; count of bases not matched to a gene: 16. CDR3 amino acids: CASPIGGSVDGEQFF. CDR3 in DNA: TGTGCCAGCCCGATCGGCGGGAGCGTCGACGGTGAGCAGTTCTTC.

There are a few counts of this clonotype. The genes are TRBV20-1 and TRBJ1-6, with D possibly being TRBD1 (5 bases). There are 15 residues in the CDR3. The germline CDR1 and CDR2 sequences are DFQATT and SNEGSKA (reference sequence). V was trimmed by 6 bases and J by 6 bases, leaving 18 bases between them. CDR3 protein: CSAVRGEGSNSPLHF. The CDR3, as DNA: TGCAGTGCCGTTAGGGGTGAAGGGAGTAATTCACCCCTCCACTTT.

This clonotype came up a few times. The chain employs TRBV7-2 and TRBJ2-7; 9 nucleotides line up with TRBD2. This CDR3 has 15 residues. V lost 5 bases, J lost 7 bases, and 12 bases stayed unmatched. Germline loops: CDR1 SGHTA, CDR2 FQGNSA. The chain's CDR3 is CASSDAGLASGEQYF. The CDR3 DNA reads as TGTGCCAGCAGCGACGCGGGACTAGCCTCGGGTGAGCAGTACTTC.

The chain joins TRBV29-1 to TRBJ2-7; D is undetermined. The CDR3 has 13 amino acids. Trimming pared 3 bases from V and 0 bases from J, leaving 9 bases between. Germline-derived CDR1 and CDR2 are SQVTM and ANQGSEA. The chain's CDR3 is CSVEGYSSYEQYF. CDR3 bases: TGCAGCGTTGAGGGTTATAGCTCCTACGAGCAGTACTTC.

The rearrangement uses TRBV3-1 and TRBJ2-7, with TRBD1 matching 9 bases. Per germline, CDR1 LGHDT and CDR2 YNNKEL (reference sequence). This CDR3 contains 13 residues. Trimming removed 3 bases from V and 9 bases from J; junction bases left unmatched: 6. The CDR3 protein is CASSQGQGIWQYF. The CDR3 DNA reads as TGTGCCAGCAGCCAGGGACAGGGAATTTGGCAGTACTTC.

The V and J genes are TRBV5-1 and TRBJ2-5, with 11 nucleotides matching TRBD2. CDR1 and CDR2 (germline): SGHRS, YFSETQ. The CDR3 consists of 15 residues. Trimming cost V 4 bases and J 2 bases; bases outside gene matches: 4. The CDR3: CASSQGLAVQETQYF. For the CDR3, the DNA is TGCGCCAGCAGCCAGGGACTAGCGGTTCAAGAGACCCAGTACTTC.

This clonotype was seen only a few times. The chain uses TRBV7-9 and TRBJ2-5, with D possibly TRBD1 on 5 matching bases. Trimming removed 3 bases at V and 2 bases at J, with 10 bases between. CDR3 length: 14 amino acids. Germline V gives CDR1 SEHNR, CDR2 FQNEAQ (reference sequence). The CDR3 protein is CASSFQQGQETQYF. The CDR3 nucleotides read TGTGCCAGCAGCTTTCAGCAGGGTCAAGAGACCCAGTACTTC.

The chain uses TRBV27 and TRBJ2-3; possibly TRBD2 for D (6 bases). CDR1 and CDR2 from the germline V gene are MNHEY and SMNVEV (reference sequence). The CDR3 length is 16 residues. Trimming removed 6 bases at V and 2 bases at J, with 18 bases between. The CDR3 loop is CASSRRVAANTDTQYF. In DNA form, the CDR3 reads TGTGCCAGCAGCCGTAGGGTAGCGGCTAACACAGATACGCAGTATTTT.

CDR3 residues: CASNHAQHF. For the CDR3, the DNA is TGTGCCAGCAACCATGCCCAGCATTTT. This rearrangement joins TRBV27 to TRBJ1-5; no firm D call. CDR1 MNHEY and CDR2 SMNVEV come from the germline V gene (reference sequence). CDR3 length: 9 residues. Trimming took 7 bases from V and 11 from J, leaving 6 bases between them.

V gene TRBV11-1 combines with J gene TRBJ2-5; TRBD2 aligns across 9 bases. V shed 5 bases, J shed 3 bases, and the junction held 16 bases outside the gene matches. Germline CDR1 SGHAT, CDR2 FQDESV (reference sequence). This CDR3 has 18 residues. CDR3 in amino acids: CASSEGFLAGHPEETQYF. DNA for the CDR3: TGTGCCAGCAGCGAAGGCTTCCTAGCGGGGCACCCGGAAGAGACCCAGTACTTC. Complete variable domain (other parts from reference TRBV11-1 and TRBJ2-5): EAEVAQSPRYKITEKSQAVAFWCDPISGHATLYWYRQILGQGPELLVQFQDESVVDDSQLPKDRFSAERLKGVDSTLKIQPAELGDSAMYLCASSEGFLAGHPEETQYFGPGTRLLVL.

The rearrangement uses TRBV14 and TRBJ1-2; TRBD1 matches at 12 bases. The CDR3 loop spans 14 amino acids. Looked up from germline, CDR1 is SGHDN and CDR2 is FVKESK. The V and J ends lost 3 bases and 7 bases, in that order; junction bases with no gene match: 3. DNA of the CDR3: TGTGCCAGCAGCCAGGGGACAGGGGGCATTGGCTACACCTTC. Protein sequence: CASSQGTGGIGYTF.

A few counts support this clonotype. V gene TRBV5-1 combines with J gene TRBJ2-1; 8 positions agree with TRBD2. This CDR3 spans 16 amino acids. The germline CDR1 and CDR2 sequences are SGHRS and YFSETQ. Trimming took 3 bases from V and 4 from J; bases not matched to a gene: 9. The CDR3, as DNA: TGCGCCAGCAGCTCGGACACTAGCGGCGATTACAATGAGCAGTTCTTC. Translation: CASSSDTSGDYNEQFF.

V is TRBV28 and J is TRBJ2-5; TRBD1 might be the D (6 bases). V shed 9 bases and J shed 3 bases, with 11 bases lying between them. Germline CDR1 and CDR2: MDHEN and SYDVKM. CDR3 length equals 12 residues. DNA of the CDR3: TGTGCCAGTACAGGGTCTGAAGAGACCCAGTACTTC. Residues: CASTGSEETQYF. Filled out from reference TRBV28 and TRBJ2-5, the complete variable domain reads DVKVTQSSRYLVKRTGEKVFLECVQDMDHENMFWYRQDPGLGLRLIYFSYDVKMKEKGDIPEGYSVSREKKERFSLILESASTNQTSMYLCASTGSEETQYFGPGTRLLVL.

This clonotype appeared many times. The chain uses TRBV2 and TRBJ2-5; 11 nucleotides match TRBD2. The V gene's germline CDR1 is SNHLY and CDR2 FYNNEI. The CDR3 sequence is 14 residues long. Losses at the gene ends were 6 bases for V and 4 bases for J; bases not matched to a gene: 4. The CDR3 DNA reads TGTGCCAGCAGCCCTGGACTAGCGGGAGAGACCCAGTACTTC. Its translation: CASSPGLAGETQYF.

V is TRBV20-1 and J is TRBJ2-3, with D hard to call. The CDR3 covers 11 residues. V gave up 8 bases and J gave up 4 bases, with 10 bases separating them. Germline lookup yields CDR1 DFQATT and CDR2 SNEGSKA (reference sequence). CDR3 protein: CSPRESDTQYF. In nucleotides, the CDR3 is TGCAGTCCCAGAGAATCAGATACGCAGTATTTT.

V usage is TRBV6-6 and J usage is TRBJ2-4; maybe TRBD2 (5 bases). The tail of the sequence fits TRBJ2-7 better, so the J call may be wrong. The CDR3 loop spans 16 amino acids. Per the germline V gene, CDR1 is MNHNY and CDR2 is SVGAGI (reference sequence). The CDR3 sequence is CASSYSMGGLNYEQYF. CDR3 nucleotides: TGTGCCAGCAGTTACTCGATGGGCGGGTTGAACTACGAGCAGTACTTC.

This clonotype has a count of ten or more. V usage is TRBV20-1 and J usage is TRBJ2-7; 10 bases map to TRBD2. Per germline, CDR1 DFQATT and CDR2 SNEGSKA (reference sequence). Unmatched junction bases numbered 2, after V lost 0 bases and J lost 3 bases. CDR3 length: 14 residues. Here the CDR3 reads CSAREGTSDYEQYF. The CDR3 DNA reads as TGCAGTGCTAGAGAGGGGACTAGCGACTACGAGCAGTACTTC.

The sample holds a few counts of this clonotype. The chain combines TRBV6-2 or TRBV6-3 with TRBJ2-3, with D perhaps matching TRBD2 (5 bases). The germline CDR1 and CDR2 sequences are MNHEY and SVGEGT. This CDR3 comprises 14 residues. Trimming left V 6 bases short and J 4 bases short, with 14 bases between. For the CDR3, the DNA is TGTGCCAGCAGGGCCCTCGGACTTCCAGATACGCAGTATTTT. Protein: CASRALGLPDTQYF.

The gene calls are TRBV2 and TRBJ2-3; D not resolved. Trimming removed 7 bases from V and 5 bases from J, with 13 bases in between. Germline lookup yields CDR1 SNHLY and CDR2 FYNNEI. This CDR3 has 13 amino acids. This CDR3 is CASKRSTGDTQYF. The CDR3 coding sequence is TGTGCCAGCAAAAGGAGTACGGGAGATACGCAGTATTTT.

The CDR3 region is CASTNRVGIYGYTF. Written as DNA, the CDR3 is TGTGCCAGCACCAACAGGGTGGGGATCTATGGCTACACCTTC. The chain uses TRBV6-5 and TRBJ1-2, with D possibly being TRBD1 (6 bases). This CDR3 is 14 amino acids long. Looked up from germline, CDR1 is MNHEY and CDR2 is SVGAGI. Trimming shortened V by 7 bases and J by 4 bases, and 16 bases separated the two germline ends.

The rearrangement links TRBV7-6 to TRBJ2-7; D remains unclear. Germline loops: CDR1 SGHVS, CDR2 FNYEAQ. The CDR3 is 15 residues long. V was trimmed by 1 base and J by 2 bases, leaving 12 bases between them. The CDR3 loop is CASSLGGLLTYEQYF. In DNA form, the CDR3 reads TGTGCCAGCAGCTTAGGGGGTCTACTAACCTACGAGCAGTACTTC.

This clonotype came up many times. At one boundary the junction diverges from the germline segment, which might be a read error. V gene TRBV5-1 combines with J gene TRBJ2-1; possibly TRBD1 for D (6 bases). This CDR3 spans 15 amino acids. The V gene's germline CDR1 is SGHRS and CDR2 YFSETQ. Here the CDR3 DNA reads TGTGCCAGCAGCCTACAGGGTGCCTCCTACAATGAGCAGTTCTTC. It specifies CASSLQGASYNEQFF.